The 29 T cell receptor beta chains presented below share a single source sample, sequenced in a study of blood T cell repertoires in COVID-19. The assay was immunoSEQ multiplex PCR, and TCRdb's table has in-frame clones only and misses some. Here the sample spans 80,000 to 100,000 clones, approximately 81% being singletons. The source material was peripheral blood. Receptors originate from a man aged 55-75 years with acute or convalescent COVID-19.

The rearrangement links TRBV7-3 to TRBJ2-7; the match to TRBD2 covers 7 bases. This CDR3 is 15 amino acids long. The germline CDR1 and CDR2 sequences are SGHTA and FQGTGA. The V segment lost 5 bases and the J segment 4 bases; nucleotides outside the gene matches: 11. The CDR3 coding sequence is TGTGCCAGCAGCCGCGGCGTTGGGGAGGGGTACGAGCAGTACTTC. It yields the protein CASSRGVGEGYEQYF.

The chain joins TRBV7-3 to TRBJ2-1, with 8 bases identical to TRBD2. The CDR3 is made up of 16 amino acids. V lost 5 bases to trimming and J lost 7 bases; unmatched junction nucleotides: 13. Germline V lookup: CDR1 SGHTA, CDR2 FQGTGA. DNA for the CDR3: TGTGCCAGCAGCCTATTAGCGGGGTCGCCGGGGAATGAGCAGTTCTTC. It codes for CASSLLAGSPGNEQFF.

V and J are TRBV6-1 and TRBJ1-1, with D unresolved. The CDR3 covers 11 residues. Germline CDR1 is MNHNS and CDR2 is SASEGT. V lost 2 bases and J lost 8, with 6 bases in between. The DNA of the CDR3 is TGTGCCAGCAGTGAACGGTCCGAAGCTTTCTTT. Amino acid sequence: CASSERSEAFF.

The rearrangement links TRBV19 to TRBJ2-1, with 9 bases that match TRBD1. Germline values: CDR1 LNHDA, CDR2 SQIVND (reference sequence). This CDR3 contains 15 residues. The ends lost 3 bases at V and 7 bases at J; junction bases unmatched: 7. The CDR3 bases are TGTGCCAGTAGTATGATGACAGGGGGTAGGAATGAGCAGTTCTTC. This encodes CASSMMTGGRNEQFF.

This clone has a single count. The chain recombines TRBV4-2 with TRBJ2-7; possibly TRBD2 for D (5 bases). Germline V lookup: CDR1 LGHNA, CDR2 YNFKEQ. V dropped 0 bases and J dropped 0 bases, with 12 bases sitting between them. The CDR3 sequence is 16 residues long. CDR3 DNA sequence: TGTGCCAGCAGCCAAGACGAGGTCGGAGGCTCCTACGAGCAGTACTTC. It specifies CASSQDEVGGSYEQYF.

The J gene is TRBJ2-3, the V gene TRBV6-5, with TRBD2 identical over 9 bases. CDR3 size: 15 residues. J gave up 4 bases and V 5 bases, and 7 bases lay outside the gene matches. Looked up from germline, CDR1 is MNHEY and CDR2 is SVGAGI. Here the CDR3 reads CASSTRGRASDTQYF. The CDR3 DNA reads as TGTGCCAGCAGTACCCGCGGGAGGGCCTCAGATACGCAGTATTTT.

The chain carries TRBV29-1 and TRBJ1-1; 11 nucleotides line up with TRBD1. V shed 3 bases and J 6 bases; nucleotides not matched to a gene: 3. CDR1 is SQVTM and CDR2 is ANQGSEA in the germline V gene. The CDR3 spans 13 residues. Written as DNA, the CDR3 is TGCAGCGTTGAGAGGGACAGGGGGTCTGAAGCTTTCTTT. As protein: CSVERDRGSEAFF.

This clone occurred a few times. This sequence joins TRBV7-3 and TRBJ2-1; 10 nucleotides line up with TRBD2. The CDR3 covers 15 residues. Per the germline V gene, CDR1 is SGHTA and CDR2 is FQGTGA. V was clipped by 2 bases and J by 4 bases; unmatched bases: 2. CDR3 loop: CASSLRLAGYNEQFF. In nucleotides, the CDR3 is TGTGCCAGCAGCTTACGACTAGCGGGTTACAATGAGCAGTTCTTC. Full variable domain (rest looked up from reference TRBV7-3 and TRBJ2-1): GAGVSQTPSNKVTEKGKYVELRCDPISGHTALYWYRQSLGQGPEFLIYFQGTGAADDSGLPNDRFFAVRPEGSVSTLKIQRTERGDSAVYLCASSLRLAGYNEQFFGPGTRLTVL.

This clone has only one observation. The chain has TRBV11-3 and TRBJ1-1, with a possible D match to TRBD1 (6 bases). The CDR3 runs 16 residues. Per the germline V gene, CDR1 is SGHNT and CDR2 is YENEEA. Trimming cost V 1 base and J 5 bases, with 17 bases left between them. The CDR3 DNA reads TGTGCCAGCAGCTTAGTGGCAGGGGCTGTCGGGACTGAAGCTTTCTTT. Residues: CASSLVAGAVGTEAFF.

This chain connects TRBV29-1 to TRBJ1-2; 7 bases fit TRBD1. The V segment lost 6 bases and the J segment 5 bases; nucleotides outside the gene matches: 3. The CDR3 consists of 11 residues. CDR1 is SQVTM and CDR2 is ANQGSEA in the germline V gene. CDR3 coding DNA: TGCAGCGTACCGACAGGGTATGGCTACACCTTC. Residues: CSVPTGYGYTF.

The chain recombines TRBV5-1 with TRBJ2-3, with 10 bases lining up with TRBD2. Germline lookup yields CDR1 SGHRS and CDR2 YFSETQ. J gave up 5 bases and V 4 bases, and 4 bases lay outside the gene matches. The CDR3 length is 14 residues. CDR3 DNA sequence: TGCGCCAGCAGCCCCCGGACTAGCGGAGATACGCAGTATTTT. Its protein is CASSPRTSGDTQYF.

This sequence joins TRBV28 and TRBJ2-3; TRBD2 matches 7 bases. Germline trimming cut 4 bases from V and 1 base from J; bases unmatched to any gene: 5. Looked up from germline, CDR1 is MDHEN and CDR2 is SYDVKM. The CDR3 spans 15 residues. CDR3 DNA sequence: TGTGCCAGCAGTTCTCCTACTAGCGGCACAGATACGCAGTATTTT. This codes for CASSSPTSGTDTQYF.

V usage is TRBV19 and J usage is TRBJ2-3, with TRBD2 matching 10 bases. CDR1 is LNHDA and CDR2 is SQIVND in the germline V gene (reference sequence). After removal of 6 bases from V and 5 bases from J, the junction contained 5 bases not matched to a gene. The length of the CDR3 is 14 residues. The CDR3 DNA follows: TGTGCCAGTAGGACAGCGGGAGGGGGAGATACGCAGTATTTT. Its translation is CASRTAGGGDTQYF.

The CDR3 DNA reads TGCGCCAGCAGCCAAGTTAAAGGGAGAACCGGGGAGCTGTTTTTT. The encoded protein is CASSQVKGRTGELFF. This chain links TRBV4-3 with TRBJ2-2; D is possibly TRBD2 (5 bases). Trimming removed 1 base at V and 5 bases at J, with 11 bases between. Germline V lookup: CDR1 LGHNA, CDR2 YSLEER. The CDR3 spans 15 residues.

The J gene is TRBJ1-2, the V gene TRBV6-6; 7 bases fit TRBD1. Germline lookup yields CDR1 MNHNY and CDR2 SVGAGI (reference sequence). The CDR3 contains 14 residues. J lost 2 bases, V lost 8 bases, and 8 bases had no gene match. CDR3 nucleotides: TGTGCCAGCCGAGGAGGGGGCAGCAACTATGGCTACACCTTC. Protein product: CASRGGGSNYGYTF.

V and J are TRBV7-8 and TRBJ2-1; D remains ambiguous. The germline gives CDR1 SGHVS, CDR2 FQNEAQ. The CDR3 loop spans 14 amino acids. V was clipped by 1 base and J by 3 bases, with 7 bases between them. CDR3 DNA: TGTGCCAGCAGCTTAGAGAACAGCTACAATGAGCAGTTCTTC. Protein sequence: CASSLENSYNEQFF.

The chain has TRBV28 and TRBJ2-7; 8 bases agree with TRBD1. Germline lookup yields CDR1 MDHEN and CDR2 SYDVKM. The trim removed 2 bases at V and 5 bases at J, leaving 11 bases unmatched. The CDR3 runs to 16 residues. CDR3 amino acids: CASSLPGQGQGNEQYF. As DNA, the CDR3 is TGTGCCAGCAGTTTACCCGGACAGGGCCAGGGGAACGAGCAGTACTTC.

The CDR3 sequence is CASSRDGSDTGELFF. The CDR3 DNA sequence: TGCGCCAGCAGTCGTGACGGGAGTGATACCGGGGAGCTGTTTTTT. This chain uses TRBV5-1 with TRBJ2-2, with a tentative D call TRBD2 (6 bases). The CDR3 sequence is 15 residues long. V lost 5 bases to trimming and J lost 5 bases, with 16 bases between them. The germline V gene encodes CDR1 SGHRS and CDR2 YFSETQ.

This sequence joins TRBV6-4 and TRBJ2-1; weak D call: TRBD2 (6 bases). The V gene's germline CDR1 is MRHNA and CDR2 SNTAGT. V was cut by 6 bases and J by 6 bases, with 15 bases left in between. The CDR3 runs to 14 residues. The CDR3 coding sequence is TGTGCCAGCAGCAGGAGGGCCGGGTTCAATGAGCAGTTCTTC. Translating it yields CASSRRAGFNEQFF.

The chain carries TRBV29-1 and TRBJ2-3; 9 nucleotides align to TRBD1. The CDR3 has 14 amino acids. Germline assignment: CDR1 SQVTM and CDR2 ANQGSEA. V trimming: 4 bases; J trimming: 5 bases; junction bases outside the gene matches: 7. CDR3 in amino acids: CSVANRGRIDTQYF. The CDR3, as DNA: TGCAGCGTTGCTAACAGGGGGCGCATAGATACGCAGTATTTT.

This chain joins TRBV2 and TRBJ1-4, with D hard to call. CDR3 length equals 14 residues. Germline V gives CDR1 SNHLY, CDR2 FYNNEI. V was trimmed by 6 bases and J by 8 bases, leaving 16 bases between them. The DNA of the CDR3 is TGTGCCAGCAGCGCCGGGAGCAAGAACGAAAAACTGTTTTTT. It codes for CASSAGSKNEKLFF.

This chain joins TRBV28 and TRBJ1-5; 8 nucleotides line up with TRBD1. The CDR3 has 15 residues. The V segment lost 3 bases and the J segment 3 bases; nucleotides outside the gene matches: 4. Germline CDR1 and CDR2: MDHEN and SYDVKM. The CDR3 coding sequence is TGTGCCAGCAGTTTTTCGGACAGGGACAATCAGCCCCAGCATTTT. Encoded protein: CASSFSDRDNQPQHF.

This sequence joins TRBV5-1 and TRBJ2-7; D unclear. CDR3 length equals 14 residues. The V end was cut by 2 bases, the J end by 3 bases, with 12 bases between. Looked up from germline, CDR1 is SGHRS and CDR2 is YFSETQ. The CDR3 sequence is CASSLWAGRYEQYF. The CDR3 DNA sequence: TGCGCCAGCAGCTTATGGGCAGGTCGCTACGAGCAGTACTTC.

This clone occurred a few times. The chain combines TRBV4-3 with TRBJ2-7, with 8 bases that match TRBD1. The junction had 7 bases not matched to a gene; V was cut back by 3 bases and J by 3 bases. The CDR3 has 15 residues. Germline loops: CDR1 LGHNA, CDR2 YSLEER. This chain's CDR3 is CASSHVHGQGYEQYF. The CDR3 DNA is TGCGCCAGCAGCCACGTCCATGGACAGGGCTACGAGCAGTACTTC.

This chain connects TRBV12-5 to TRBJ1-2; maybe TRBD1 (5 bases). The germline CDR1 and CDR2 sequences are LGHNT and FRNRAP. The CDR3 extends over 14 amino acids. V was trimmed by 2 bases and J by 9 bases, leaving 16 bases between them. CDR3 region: CASGLTQGSRRYTF. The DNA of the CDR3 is TGTGCTAGTGGTTTGACTCAGGGTAGTCGGCGCTACACCTTC. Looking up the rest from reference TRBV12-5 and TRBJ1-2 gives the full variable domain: DARVTQTPRHKVTEMGQEVTMRCQPILGHNTVFWYRQTMMQGLELLAYFRNRAPLDDSGMPKDRFSAEMPDATLATLKIQPSEPRDSAVYFCASGLTQGSRRYTFGSGTRLTVV.

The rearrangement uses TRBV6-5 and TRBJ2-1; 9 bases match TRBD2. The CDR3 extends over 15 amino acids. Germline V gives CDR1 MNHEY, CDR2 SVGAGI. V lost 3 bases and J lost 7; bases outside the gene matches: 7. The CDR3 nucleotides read TGTGCCAGCAGTTATGGAGGACTAGCGCTTAATGAGCAGTTCTTC. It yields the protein CASSYGGLALNEQFF.

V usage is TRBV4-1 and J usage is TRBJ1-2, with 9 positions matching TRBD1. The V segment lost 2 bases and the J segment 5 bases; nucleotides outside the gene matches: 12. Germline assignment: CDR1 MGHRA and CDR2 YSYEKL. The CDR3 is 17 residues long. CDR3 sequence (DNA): TGCGCCAGCAGCCAACACACGGGACAGGGCGGATGGTATGGCTACACCTTC. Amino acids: CASSQHTGQGGWYGYTF.

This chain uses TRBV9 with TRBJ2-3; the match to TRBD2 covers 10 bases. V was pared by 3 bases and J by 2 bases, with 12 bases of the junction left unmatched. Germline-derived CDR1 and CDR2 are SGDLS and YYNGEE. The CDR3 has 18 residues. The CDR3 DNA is TGTGCCAGCAGCGGAGAGGTCCCCGGACTAGCGGACACAGATACGCAGTATTTT. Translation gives CASSGEVPGLADTDTQYF.

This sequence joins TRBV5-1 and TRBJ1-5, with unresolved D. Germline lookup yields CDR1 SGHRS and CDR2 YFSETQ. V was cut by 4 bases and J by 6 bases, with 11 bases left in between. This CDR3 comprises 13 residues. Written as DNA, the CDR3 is TGCGCCAGCAGCCTGACCGGAGCTCAGCCCCAGCATTTT. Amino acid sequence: CASSLTGAQPQHF.